The 22 T cell receptor beta chains reported below all come from one sample, sequenced in a study of blood T cell repertoires in COVID-19. TCRdb's table, derived via immunoSEQ multiplex PCR, lists solely in-frame clones and lacks some. This table has roughly 340,000 clones, 70% to 90% appearing once. What was sequenced was PBMCs or T cells enriched from blood (not recorded which). The receptors derive from a man in his forties or fifties in a cohort exposed to, infected with or recovered from COVID-19 (not recorded which).

The count of this clone is one. The chain uses TRBV28 and TRBJ1-4, with TRBD1 matching 7 bases. Trimming at V came to 7 bases and at J to 4 bases, leaving 9 bases not matched to a gene. The CDR3 is made up of 15 amino acids. The germline V gene encodes CDR1 MDHEN and CDR2 SYDVKM. In nucleotides, the CDR3 is TGTGCCAGCATTCCTGGGACAGCCTATAATGAAAAACTGTTTTTT. Translated: CASIPGTAYNEKLFF. Full variable domain (rest looked up from reference TRBV28 and TRBJ1-4): DVKVTQSSRYLVKRTGEKVFLECVQDMDHENMFWYRQDPGLGLRLIYFSYDVKMKEKGDIPEGYSVSREKKERFSLILESASTNQTSMYLCASIPGTAYNEKLFFGSGTQLSVL.

The chain joins TRBV5-1 to TRBJ2-1, with 8 bases that match TRBD1. CDR1 is SGHRS and CDR2 is YFSETQ in the germline V gene. Trimming removed 0 bases from V and 7 bases from J; junction bases left unmatched: 6. The CDR3 has 15 amino acids. The CDR3 loop reads CASSLEDRVTNEQFF. The CDR3 DNA follows: TGCGCCAGCAGCTTGGAGGACAGGGTTACAAATGAGCAGTTCTTC.

J is TRBJ2-5 and V is TRBV9; TRBD1 aligns across 9 bases. The V segment lost 0 bases and the J segment 7 bases; nucleotides outside the gene matches: 7. This CDR3 has 15 amino acids. Germline V gene sequence: CDR1 SGDLS, CDR2 YYNGEE. The CDR3 DNA follows: TGTGCCAGCAGCGTAGCTTTGGACAGGGGAGGGACCCAGTACTTC. It specifies CASSVALDRGGTQYF.

The chain couples TRBV10-1 to TRBJ2-5; D is possibly TRBD2 (6 bases). This CDR3 is built from 14 residues. Trimming took 2 bases from V and 6 from J, leaving 13 bases between them. From germline, CDR1 is WNHNN and CDR2 SYGVQD (reference sequence). The CDR3 protein is CASSERSGLQTQYF. Written as DNA, the CDR3 is TGCGCCAGCAGTGAGAGATCGGGACTTCAGACCCAGTACTTC.

The rearrangement links TRBV7-2 to TRBJ1-4; D uncertain. Germline V gene lookup returns CDR1 SGHTA and CDR2 FQGNSA. Trimming pared 3 bases from V and 7 bases from J, leaving 18 bases between. The CDR3 has 16 amino acids. Here the CDR3 reads CASSFDPPGGSEKLFF. The CDR3 bases are TGTGCCAGCAGCTTTGATCCCCCGGGAGGGAGTGAAAAACTGTTTTTT.

V is TRBV5-1 and J is TRBJ2-1, with 7 bases that match TRBD2. V was pared by 6 bases and J by 7 bases, with 16 bases of the junction left unmatched. Germline V lookup: CDR1 SGHRS, CDR2 YFSETQ. This CDR3 is 16 amino acids long. DNA of the CDR3: TGCGCCAGCACCACTTTTTTAGCGGGTCGGGGAAATGAGCAGTTCTTC. It codes for CASTTFLAGRGNEQFF. The complete variable domain, with remaining parts taken from reference TRBV5-1 and TRBJ2-1, reads KAGVTQTPRYLIKTRGQQVTLSCSPISGHRSVSWYQQTPGQGLQFLFEYFSETQRNKGNFPGRFSGRQFSNSRSEMNVSTLELGDSALYLCASTTFLAGRGNEQFFGPGTRLTVL.

Concerning this clone itself: Additional DNA sequences in this sample encode the identical CDR3. The chain has TRBV20-1 and TRBJ2-1, with D perhaps TRBD2 (6 bases). CDR3 size: 14 residues. The germline gives CDR1 DFQATT, CDR2 SNEGSKA (reference sequence). V lost 6 bases to trimming and J lost 4 bases, with 16 bases between them. The DNA of the CDR3 is TGCAGTGCCAGTTCGGGACTCCCATACAATGAGCAGTTCTTC. It yields the protein CSASSGLPYNEQFF.

This rearrangement joins TRBV10-1 to TRBJ2-1, with D possibly matching TRBD2 (6 bases). Germline values: CDR1 WNHNN, CDR2 SYGVQD (reference sequence). The CDR3 runs 13 residues. Deletions cut 3 bases from V and 9 bases from J, with 12 bases between. The CDR3 loop is CASSDPGTGEQFF. CDR3 nucleotide sequence: TGCGCCAGCAGTGACCCCGGGACTGGTGAGCAGTTCTTC.

This clone was detected a few times. The chain uses TRBV5-1 and TRBJ2-1; 7 bases line up with TRBD2. The CDR3 spans 12 residues. Germline V gene sequence: CDR1 SGHRS, CDR2 YFSETQ. With 1 base clipped from V and 10 bases from J, the junction kept 2 bases outside the gene matches. The CDR3 DNA is TGCGCCAGCAGCTTGTCAGCGGGAGAGCAGTTCTTC. It is translated as CASSLSAGEQFF. The entire variable domain, with the rest obtained from reference TRBV5-1 and TRBJ2-1, is as follows: KAGVTQTPRYLIKTRGQQVTLSCSPISGHRSVSWYQQTPGQGLQFLFEYFSETQRNKGNFPGRFSGRQFSNSRSEMNVSTLELGDSALYLCASSLSAGEQFFGPGTRLTVL.

The rearrangement uses TRBV5-6 and TRBJ1-5; D gene uncertain. The CDR3 covers 16 residues. Germline loops: CDR1 SGHDT, CDR2 YYEEEE. Deletions cut 0 bases from V and 1 base from J, with 11 bases between. The chain's CDR3 is CASSLGGWWSNQPQHF. The CDR3 DNA is TGTGCCAGCAGCTTGGGAGGGTGGTGGAGCAATCAGCCCCAGCATTTT.

This chain links TRBV5-1 with TRBJ1-2, with D maybe TRBD1 (5 bases). The length of the CDR3 is 14 residues. Germline V gene data show CDR1 as SGHRS and CDR2 as YFSETQ. V lost 1 base and J 4 bases, leaving 11 bases between the germline ends. The CDR3 DNA follows: TGCGCCAGCAGCTTGACGGACAATCTCTATGGCTACACCTTC. Protein: CASSLTDNLYGYTF.

The chain is built from TRBV7-9 and TRBJ1-6; D remains unclear. The V end lost 1 base, the J end lost 8 bases, and 6 bases lay between the germline ends. CDR3 length: 13 amino acids. Germline CDR1 is SEHNR and CDR2 is FQNEAQ (reference sequence). The CDR3 nucleotides are TGTGCCAGCAGCTTAGTTCAGGATTCACCCCTCCACTTT. Translation: CASSLVQDSPLHF.

As for this clone: The sample carries other DNA sequences with the same CDR3. The CDR3, as DNA: TGTGCCAGCAGTCAGGGAGGGGACACTGAAGCTTTCTTT. It encodes CASSQGGDTEAFF. V and J are TRBV3-1 (or the pseudogene TRBV3-2) and TRBJ1-1; possible D gene TRBD1, 5 bases. This CDR3 is 13 amino acids long. Germline CDR1 is LGHDT and CDR2 is YNNKEL (reference sequence). Trimming cost V 6 bases and J 3 bases, with 11 bases left between them.

The rearrangement joins TRBV18 to TRBJ1-1; D is perhaps TRBD1 (6 bases). Germline values: CDR1 KGHSH, CDR2 LQKENI. The CDR3 is 17 amino acids. Trimming stripped 0 bases from V and 3 bases from J, with 17 bases between. CDR3 DNA sequence: TGTGCCAGCTCACCACCGAACAGGGCAAGTGAGGACACTGAAGCTTTCTTT. Translating gives CASSPPNRASEDTEAFF.

V and J are TRBV7-8 and TRBJ2-3, with D perhaps TRBD2 (6 bases). There are 16 residues in the CDR3. Trimming pared 5 bases from V and 2 bases from J, leaving 17 bases between. Looked up from germline, CDR1 is SGHVS and CDR2 is FQNEAQ. The chain's CDR3 is CASSTRRDSSTDTQYF. The CDR3 region has the DNA TGTGCCAGCAGCACCCGACGGGACTCGTCCACAGATACGCAGTATTTT.

The chain uses TRBV6-5 and TRBJ1-1; TRBD1 matches at 12 bases. Germline values: CDR1 MNHEY, CDR2 SVGAGI. The CDR3 extends over 15 amino acids. The V segment lost 8 bases and the J segment 0 bases; nucleotides outside the gene matches: 4. For the CDR3, the DNA is TGTGCCAGCGGGACAGGGGGCAGTCTGAACACTGAAGCTTTCTTT. Translated: CASGTGGSLNTEAFF.

The chain links TRBV5-8 to TRBJ2-1; D uncertain. The germline CDR1 and CDR2 sequences are SGHTS and YDEGEE. The CDR3 spans 10 residues. V lost 5 bases to trimming and J lost 9 bases, with 6 bases between them. The CDR3 reads CASSFFEQFF. The CDR3 nucleotides read TGTGCCAGCAGTTTCTTTGAGCAGTTCTTC.

The chain couples TRBV18 to TRBJ1-1; 9 bases map to TRBD1. This CDR3 has 16 amino acids. Germline assignment: CDR1 KGHSH and CDR2 LQKENI. The V segment lost 3 bases and the J segment 1 base; nucleotides outside the gene matches: 6. The CDR3 protein is CASSPNTGQGNTEAFF. CDR3 in DNA: TGTGCCAGCTCACCGAATACGGGACAGGGGAACACTGAAGCTTTCTTT.

This rearrangement joins TRBV29-1 to TRBJ1-2; 8 nucleotides match TRBD1. V gave up 5 bases and J gave up 4 bases; unmatched junction bases: 12. This CDR3 region has 15 residues. Germline lookup yields CDR1 SQVTM and CDR2 ANQGSEA. CDR3 sequence reads: CSVRRSDRGIYGYTF. In DNA form, the CDR3 reads TGCAGCGTTCGTCGTAGCGACAGGGGTATCTATGGCTACACCTTC.

The chain is built from TRBV5-1 and TRBJ2-1; 7 bases line up with TRBD1. Unmatched junction bases numbered 3, after V lost 0 bases and J lost 3 bases. The CDR3 contains 15 residues. CDR1 and CDR2 from the germline V gene are SGHRS and YFSETQ. CDR3 coding DNA: TGCGCCAGCAGCTTGGGGACAGGATTCTACAATGAGCAGTTCTTC. It specifies CASSLGTGFYNEQFF.

V usage is TRBV20-1 and J usage is TRBJ1-2; unclear D gene. Germline V CDR1 and CDR2: DFQATT, SNEGSKA (reference sequence). The CDR3 covers 13 residues. With 3 bases removed from V and 1 base from J, the gap between germline ends came to 9 bases. For the CDR3, the DNA is TGCAGTGCTAGTATGGCAGTTAACTATGGCTACACCTTC. Residues: CSASMAVNYGYTF.

This sequence joins TRBV11-3 and TRBJ2-7; 7 bases match TRBD2. This CDR3 has 14 amino acids. Germline loops: CDR1 SGHNT, CDR2 YENEEA. The V and J ends lost 0 bases and 5 bases, in that order; junction bases with no gene match: 4. CDR3 DNA: TGTGCCAGCAGCTTAGATGGGACTAAAAACGAGCAGTACTTC. It codes for CASSLDGTKNEQYF.